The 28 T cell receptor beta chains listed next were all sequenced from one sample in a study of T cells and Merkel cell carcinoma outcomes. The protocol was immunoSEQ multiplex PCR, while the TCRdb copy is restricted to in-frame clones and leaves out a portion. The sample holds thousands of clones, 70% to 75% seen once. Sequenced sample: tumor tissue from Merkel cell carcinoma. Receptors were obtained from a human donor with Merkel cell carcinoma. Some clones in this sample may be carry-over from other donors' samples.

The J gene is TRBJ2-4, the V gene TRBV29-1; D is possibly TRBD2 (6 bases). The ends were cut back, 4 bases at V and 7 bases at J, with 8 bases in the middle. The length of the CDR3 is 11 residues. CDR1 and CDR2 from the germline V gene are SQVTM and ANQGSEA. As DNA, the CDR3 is TGCAGCGTTGCTACTAGCAACATTCAGTACTTC. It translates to CSVATSNIQYF. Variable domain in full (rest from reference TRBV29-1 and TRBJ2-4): SAVISQKPSRDICQRGTSLTIQCQVDSQVTMMFWYRQQPGQSLTLIATANQGSEATYESGFVIDKFPISRPNLTFSTLTVSNMSPEDSSIYLCSVATSNIQYFGAGTRLSVL.

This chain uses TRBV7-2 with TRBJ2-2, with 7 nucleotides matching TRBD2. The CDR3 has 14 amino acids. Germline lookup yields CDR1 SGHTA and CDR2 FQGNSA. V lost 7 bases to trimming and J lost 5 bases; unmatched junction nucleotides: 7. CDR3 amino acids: CASNGGSGTGELFF. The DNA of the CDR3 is TGTGCCAGCAATGGGGGTAGCGGGACCGGGGAGCTGTTTTTT.

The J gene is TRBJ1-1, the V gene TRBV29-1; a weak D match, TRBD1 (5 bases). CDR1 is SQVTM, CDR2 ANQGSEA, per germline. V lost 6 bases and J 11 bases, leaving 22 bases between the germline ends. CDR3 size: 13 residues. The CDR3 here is CSVDPLGTEMAFF. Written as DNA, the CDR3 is TGCAGCGTCGACCCCCTTGGGACTGAAATGGCTTTCTTT.

Here the CDR3 reads CASRARTGSSYNEQFF. The CDR3 nucleotides are TGTGCCAGCAGGGCGAGGACAGGTTCCTCCTACAATGAGCAGTTCTTC. This rearrangement joins TRBV2 to TRBJ2-1; TRBD1 matches at 7 bases. The CDR3 covers 16 residues. V was pared by 6 bases and J by 0 bases, with 8 bases of the junction left unmatched. Germline V CDR1 and CDR2: SNHLY, FYNNEI.

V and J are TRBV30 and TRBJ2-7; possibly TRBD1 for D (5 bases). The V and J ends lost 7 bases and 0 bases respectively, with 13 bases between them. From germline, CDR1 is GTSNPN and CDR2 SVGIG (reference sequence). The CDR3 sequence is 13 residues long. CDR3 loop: CAFQGLSSYEQYF. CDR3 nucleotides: TGTGCCTTTCAGGGTTTAAGCTCCTACGAGCAGTACTTC.

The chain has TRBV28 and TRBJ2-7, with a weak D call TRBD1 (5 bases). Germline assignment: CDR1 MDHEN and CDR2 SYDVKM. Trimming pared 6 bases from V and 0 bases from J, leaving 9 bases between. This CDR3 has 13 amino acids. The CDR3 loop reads CASRIDSSYEQYF. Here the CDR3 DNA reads TGTGCCAGCAGGATCGACAGCTCCTACGAGCAGTACTTC.

The CDR3: CASSEDRMSSYNEQFF. CDR3 sequence (DNA): TGTGCCAGCAGTGAAGATCGGATGAGCTCCTACAATGAGCAGTTCTTC. The chain uses TRBV2 and TRBJ2-1, with D unresolved. The CDR3 runs 16 residues. The germline V gene has CDR1 SNHLY and CDR2 FYNNEI. V was trimmed by 1 base and J by 0 bases, leaving 10 bases between them.

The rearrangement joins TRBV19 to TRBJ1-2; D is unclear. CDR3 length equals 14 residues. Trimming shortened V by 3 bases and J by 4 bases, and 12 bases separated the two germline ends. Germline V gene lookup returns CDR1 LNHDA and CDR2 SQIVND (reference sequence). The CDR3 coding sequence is TGTGCCAGTAGTATTTCGACCGGACCCTATGGCTACACCTTC. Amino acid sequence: CASSISTGPYGYTF.

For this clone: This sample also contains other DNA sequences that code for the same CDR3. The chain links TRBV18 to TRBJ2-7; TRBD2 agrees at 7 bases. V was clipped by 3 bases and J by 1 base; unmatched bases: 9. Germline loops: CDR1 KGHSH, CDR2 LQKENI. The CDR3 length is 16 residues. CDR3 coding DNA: TGTGCCAGCTCACCCCGAACTAGCGCGAGTTCCTACGAGCAGTACTTC. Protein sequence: CASSPRTSASSYEQYF. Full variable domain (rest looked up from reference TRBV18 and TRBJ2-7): NAGVMQNPRHLVRRRGQEARLRCSPMKGHSHVYWYRQLPEEGLKFMVYLQKENIIDESGMPKERFSAEFPKEGPSILRIQQVVRGDSAAYFCASSPRTSASSYEQYFGPGTRLTVT.

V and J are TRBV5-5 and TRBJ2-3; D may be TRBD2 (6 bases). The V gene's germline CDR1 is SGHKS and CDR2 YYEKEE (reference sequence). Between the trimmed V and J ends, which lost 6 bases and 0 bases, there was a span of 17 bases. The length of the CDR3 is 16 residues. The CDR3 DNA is TGTGCCAGCAAAAAGTCTAGCGCCCTTAGCACAGATACGCAGTATTTT. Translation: CASKKSSALSTDTQYF.

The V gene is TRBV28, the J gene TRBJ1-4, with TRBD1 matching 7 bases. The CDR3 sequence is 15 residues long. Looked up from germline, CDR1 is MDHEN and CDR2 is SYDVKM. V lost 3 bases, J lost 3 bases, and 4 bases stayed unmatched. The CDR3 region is CASSFTGVANEKLFF. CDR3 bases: TGTGCCAGCAGTTTTACAGGGGTGGCTAATGAAAAACTGTTTTTT.

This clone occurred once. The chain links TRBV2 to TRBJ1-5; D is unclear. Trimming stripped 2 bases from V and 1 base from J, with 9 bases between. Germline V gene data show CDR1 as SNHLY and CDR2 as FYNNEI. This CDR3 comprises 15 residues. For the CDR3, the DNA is TGTGCCAGCAGTGAACCAGGAGGAAGCAATCAGCCCCAGCATTTT. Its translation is CASSEPGGSNQPQHF. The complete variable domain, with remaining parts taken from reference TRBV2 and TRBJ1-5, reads EPEVTQTPSHQVTQMGQEVILRCVPISNHLYFYWYRQILGQKVEFLVSFYNNEISEKSEIFDDQFSVERPDGSNFTLKIRSTKLEDSAMYFCASSEPGGSNQPQHFGDGTRLSIL.

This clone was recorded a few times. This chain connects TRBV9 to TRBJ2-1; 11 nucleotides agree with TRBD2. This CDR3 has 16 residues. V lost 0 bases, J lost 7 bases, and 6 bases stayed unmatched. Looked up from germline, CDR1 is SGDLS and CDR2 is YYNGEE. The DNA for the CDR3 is TGTGCCAGCAGCGTAGTCACTAGCGGGAGAGGGAATGAGCAGTTCTTC. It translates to CASSVVTSGRGNEQFF.

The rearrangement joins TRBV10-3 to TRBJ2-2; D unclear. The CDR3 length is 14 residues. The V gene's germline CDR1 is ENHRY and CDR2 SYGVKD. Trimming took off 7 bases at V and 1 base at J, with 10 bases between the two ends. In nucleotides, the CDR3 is TGTGCCATCACCAAGGACGGGAACACCGGGGAGCTGTTTTTT. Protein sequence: CAITKDGNTGELFF.

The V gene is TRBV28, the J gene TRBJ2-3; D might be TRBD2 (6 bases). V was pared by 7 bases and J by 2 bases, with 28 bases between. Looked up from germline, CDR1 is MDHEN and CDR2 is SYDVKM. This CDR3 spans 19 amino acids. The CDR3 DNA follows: TGTGCCAGCAACGGGGCAGCGGACTATAGAGGACCTTTCACAGATACGCAGTATTTT. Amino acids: CASNGAADYRGPFTDTQYF.

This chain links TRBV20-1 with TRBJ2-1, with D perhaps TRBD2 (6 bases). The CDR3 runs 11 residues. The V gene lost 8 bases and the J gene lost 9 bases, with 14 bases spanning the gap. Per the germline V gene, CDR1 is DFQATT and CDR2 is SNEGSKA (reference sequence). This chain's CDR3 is CSYSGLSEQFF. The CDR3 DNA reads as TGCAGTTATAGCGGACTAAGTGAGCAGTTCTTC.

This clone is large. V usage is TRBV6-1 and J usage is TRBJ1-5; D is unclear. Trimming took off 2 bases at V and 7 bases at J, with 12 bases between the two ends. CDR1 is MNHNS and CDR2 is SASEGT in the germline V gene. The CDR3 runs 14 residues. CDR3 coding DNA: TGTGCCAGCAGTGAACAGGACGGCGGACAGCCCCAGCATTTT. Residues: CASSEQDGGQPQHF.

CDR3 sequence reads: CASSLDRGDNEQFF. In DNA, the CDR3 is TGTGCCAGCAGCTTAGACAGGGGGGACAATGAGCAGTTCTTC. This sequence joins TRBV7-9 and TRBJ2-1, with TRBD1 identical over 8 bases. V was pared by 1 base and J by 5 bases, with 1 base of the junction left unmatched. This CDR3 is 14 amino acids long. The germline CDR1 and CDR2 sequences are SEHNR and FQNEAQ (reference sequence).

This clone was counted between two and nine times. CDR3 nucleotides: TGCGCCAGCAGCTTGGCGGGGGGGGAGACCCAGTACTTC. Its translation: CASSLAGGETQYF. The J gene is TRBJ2-5, the V gene TRBV5-1; the match to TRBD2 covers 8 bases. V was clipped by 0 bases and J by 5 bases; unmatched bases: 0. Germline CDR1 SGHRS, CDR2 YFSETQ. CDR3 length equals 13 residues.

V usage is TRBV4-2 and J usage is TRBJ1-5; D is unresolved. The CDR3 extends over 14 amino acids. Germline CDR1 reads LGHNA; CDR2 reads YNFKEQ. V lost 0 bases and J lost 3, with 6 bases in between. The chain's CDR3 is CASSQDGDNQPQHF. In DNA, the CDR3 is TGTGCCAGCAGCCAAGATGGCGACAATCAGCCCCAGCATTTT.

The CDR3 spells CASSQGHDGIAKNIQYF. The CDR3 DNA sequence: TGCGCCAGCAGCCAAGGTCACGACGGTATAGCCAAAAACATTCAGTACTTC. The genes are TRBV4-3 and TRBJ2-4; D gene uncertain. CDR1 is LGHNA, CDR2 YSLEER, per germline. The ends were cut back, 1 base at V and 0 bases at J, with 13 bases in the middle. The CDR3 has 17 amino acids.

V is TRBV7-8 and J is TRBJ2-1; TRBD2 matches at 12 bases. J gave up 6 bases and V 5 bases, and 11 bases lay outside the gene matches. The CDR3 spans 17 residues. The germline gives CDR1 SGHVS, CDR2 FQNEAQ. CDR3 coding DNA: TGTGCCAGCAGCCCAGTCCTAGCGGGAGGGCCAGTCAATGAGCAGTTCTTC. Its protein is CASSPVLAGGPVNEQFF.

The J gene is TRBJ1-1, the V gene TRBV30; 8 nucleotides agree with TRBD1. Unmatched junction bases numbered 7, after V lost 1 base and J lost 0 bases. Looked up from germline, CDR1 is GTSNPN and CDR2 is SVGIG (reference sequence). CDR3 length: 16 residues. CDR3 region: CAWSGGQTGVNTEAFF. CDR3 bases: TGTGCCTGGAGTGGGGGGCAGACAGGGGTGAACACTGAAGCTTTCTTT.

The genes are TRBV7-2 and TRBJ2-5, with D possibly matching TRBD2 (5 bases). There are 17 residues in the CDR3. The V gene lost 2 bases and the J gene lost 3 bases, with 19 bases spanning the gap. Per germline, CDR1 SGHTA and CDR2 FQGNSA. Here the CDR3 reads CASSLNLQRYPKETQYF. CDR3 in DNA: TGTGCCAGCAGCTTAAACCTCCAGCGGTACCCGAAAGAGACCCAGTACTTC.

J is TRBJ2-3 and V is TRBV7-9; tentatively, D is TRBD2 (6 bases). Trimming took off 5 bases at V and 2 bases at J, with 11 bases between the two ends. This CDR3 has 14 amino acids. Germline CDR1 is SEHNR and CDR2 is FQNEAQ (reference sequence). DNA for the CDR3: TGTGCCAGCAGCGACCGCGGGGCCACAGATACGCAGTATTTT. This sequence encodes CASSDRGATDTQYF.

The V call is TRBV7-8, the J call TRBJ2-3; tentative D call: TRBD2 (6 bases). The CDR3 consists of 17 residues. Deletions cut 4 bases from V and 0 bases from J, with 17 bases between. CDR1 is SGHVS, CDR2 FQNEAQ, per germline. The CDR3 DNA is TGTGCCAGCAGCTCCCCAGCGCGGGGAGAGAGCACAGATACGCAGTATTTT. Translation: CASSSPARGESTDTQYF. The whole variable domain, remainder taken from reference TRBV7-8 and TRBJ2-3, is GAGVSQSPRYKVAKRGQDVALRCDPISGHVSLFWYQQALGQGPEFLTYFQNEAQLDKSGLPSDRFFAERPEGSVSTLKIQRTQQEDSAVYLCASSSPARGESTDTQYFGPGTRLTVL.

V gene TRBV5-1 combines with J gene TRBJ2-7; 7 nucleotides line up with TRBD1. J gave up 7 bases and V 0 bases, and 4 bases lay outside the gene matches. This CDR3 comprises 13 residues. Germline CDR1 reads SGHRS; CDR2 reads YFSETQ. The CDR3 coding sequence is TGCGCCAGCAGCTTGGTAGGGGGCAGTGAGCAGTACTTC. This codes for CASSLVGGSEQYF.

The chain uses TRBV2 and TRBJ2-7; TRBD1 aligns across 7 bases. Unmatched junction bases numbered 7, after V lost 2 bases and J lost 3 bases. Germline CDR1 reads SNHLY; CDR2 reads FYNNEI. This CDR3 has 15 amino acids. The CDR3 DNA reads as TGTGCCAGCAGTGAATACAGGGGCCTCGACTACGAGCAGTACTTC. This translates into CASSEYRGLDYEQYF.